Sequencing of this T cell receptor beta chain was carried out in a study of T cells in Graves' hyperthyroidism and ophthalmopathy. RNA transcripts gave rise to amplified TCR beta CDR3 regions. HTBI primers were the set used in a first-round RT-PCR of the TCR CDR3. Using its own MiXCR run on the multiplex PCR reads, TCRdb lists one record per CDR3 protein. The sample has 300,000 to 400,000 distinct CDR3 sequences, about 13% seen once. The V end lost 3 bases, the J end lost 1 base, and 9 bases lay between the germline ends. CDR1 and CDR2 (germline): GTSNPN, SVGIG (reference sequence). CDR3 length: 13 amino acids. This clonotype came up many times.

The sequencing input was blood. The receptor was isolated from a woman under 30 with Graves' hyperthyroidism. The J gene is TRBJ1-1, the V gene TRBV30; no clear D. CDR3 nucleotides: TGTGCCTGGAGAGGCTCATGGAACACTGAAGCTTTCTTT. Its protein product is CAWRGSWNTEAFF. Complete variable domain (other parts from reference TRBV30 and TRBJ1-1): SQTIHQWPATLVQPVGSPLSLECTVEGTSNPNLYWYRQAAGRGLQLLFYSVGIGQISSEVPQNLSASRPQDRQFILSSKKLLLSDSGFYLCAWRGSWNTEAFFGQGTRLTVV.